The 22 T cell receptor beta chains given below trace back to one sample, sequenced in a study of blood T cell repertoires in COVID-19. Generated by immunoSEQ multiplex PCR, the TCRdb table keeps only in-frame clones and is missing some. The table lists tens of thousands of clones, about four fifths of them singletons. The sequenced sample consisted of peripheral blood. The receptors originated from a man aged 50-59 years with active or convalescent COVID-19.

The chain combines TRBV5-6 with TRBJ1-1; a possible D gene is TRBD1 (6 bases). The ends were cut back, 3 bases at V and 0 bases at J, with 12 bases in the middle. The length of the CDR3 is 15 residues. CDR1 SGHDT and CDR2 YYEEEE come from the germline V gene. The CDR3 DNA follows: TGTGCCAGCAGCTGGGGGACAATTATGAACACTGAAGCTTTCTTT. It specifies CASSWGTIMNTEAFF.

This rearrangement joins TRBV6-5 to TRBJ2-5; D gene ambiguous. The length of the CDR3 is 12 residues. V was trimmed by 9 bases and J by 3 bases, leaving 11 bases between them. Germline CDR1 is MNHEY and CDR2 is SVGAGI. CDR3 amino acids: CASSWVEETQYF. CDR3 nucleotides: TGTGCCAGTAGCTGGGTCGAAGAGACCCAGTACTTC.

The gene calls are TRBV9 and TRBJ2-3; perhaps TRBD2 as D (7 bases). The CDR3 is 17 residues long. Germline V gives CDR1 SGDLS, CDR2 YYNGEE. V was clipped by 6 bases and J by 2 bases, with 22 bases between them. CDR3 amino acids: CASTHPRGGDDTDTQYF. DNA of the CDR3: TGTGCCAGCACCCATCCGAGGGGGGGGGACGACACAGATACGCAGTATTTT.

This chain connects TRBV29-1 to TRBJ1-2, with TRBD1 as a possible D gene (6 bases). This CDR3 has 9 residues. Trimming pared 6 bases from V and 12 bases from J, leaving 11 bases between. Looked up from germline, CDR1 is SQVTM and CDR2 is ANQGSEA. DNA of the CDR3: TGCAGCGTCCCGGGACAACACACCTTC. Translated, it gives CSVPGQHTF.

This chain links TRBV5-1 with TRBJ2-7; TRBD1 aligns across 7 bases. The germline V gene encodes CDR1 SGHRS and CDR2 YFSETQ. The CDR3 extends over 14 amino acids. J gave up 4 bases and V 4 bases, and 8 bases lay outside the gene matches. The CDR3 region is CASSPGDRAYEQYF. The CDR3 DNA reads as TGCGCCAGCAGCCCCGGAGACAGGGCGTACGAGCAGTACTTC.

CDR3 loop: CASSPLDRGATNEKLFF. CDR3 sequence (DNA): TGTGCCAGCTCACCACTTGACAGGGGGGCAACTAATGAAAAACTGTTTTTT. This sequence joins TRBV18 and TRBJ1-4, with TRBD1 matching 9 bases. V shed 1 base and J 0 bases; nucleotides not matched to a gene: 3. CDR3 length: 17 residues. Germline CDR1 and CDR2: KGHSH and LQKENI. Variable domain in full (rest from reference TRBV18 and TRBJ1-4): NAGVMQNPRHLVRRRGQEARLRCSPMKGHSHVYWYRQLPEEGLKFMVYLQKENIIDESGMPKERFSAEFPKEGPSILRIQQVVRGDSAAYFCASSPLDRGATNEKLFFGSGTQLSVL.

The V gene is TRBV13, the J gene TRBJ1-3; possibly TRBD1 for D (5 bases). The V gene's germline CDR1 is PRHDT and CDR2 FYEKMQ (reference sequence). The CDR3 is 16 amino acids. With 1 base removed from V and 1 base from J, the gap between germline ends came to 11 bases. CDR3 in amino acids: CASSLDLGPSGNTIYF. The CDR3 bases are TGTGCCAGCAGCTTAGATTTGGGGCCTTCTGGAAACACCATATATTTT. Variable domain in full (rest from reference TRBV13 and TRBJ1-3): AAGVIQSPRHLIKEKRETATLKCYPIPRHDTVYWYQQGPGQDPQFLISFYEKMQSDKGSIPDRFSAQQFSDYHSELNMSSLELGDSALYFCASSLDLGPSGNTIYFGEGSWLTVV.

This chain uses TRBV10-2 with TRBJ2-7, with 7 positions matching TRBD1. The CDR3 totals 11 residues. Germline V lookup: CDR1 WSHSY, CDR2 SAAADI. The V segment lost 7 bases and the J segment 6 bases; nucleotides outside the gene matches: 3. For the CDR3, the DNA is TGCGCCAGCAAACAGGGGAGCGAGCAGTACTTC. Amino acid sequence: CASKQGSEQYF.

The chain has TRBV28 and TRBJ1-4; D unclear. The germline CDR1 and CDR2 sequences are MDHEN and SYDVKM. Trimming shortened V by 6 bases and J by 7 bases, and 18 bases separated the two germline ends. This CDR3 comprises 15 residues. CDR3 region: CASSDTADLPEKLFF. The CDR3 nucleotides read TGTGCCAGCAGCGATACAGCGGACCTTCCTGAAAAACTGTTTTTT.

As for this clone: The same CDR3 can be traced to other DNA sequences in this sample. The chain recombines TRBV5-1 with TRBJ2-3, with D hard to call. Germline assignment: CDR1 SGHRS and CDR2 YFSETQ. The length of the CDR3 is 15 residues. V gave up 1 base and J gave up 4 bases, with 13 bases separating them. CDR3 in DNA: TGCGCCAGCAGCTTGTACGGGTTGGTGGCAGATACGCAGTATTTT. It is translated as CASSLYGLVADTQYF.

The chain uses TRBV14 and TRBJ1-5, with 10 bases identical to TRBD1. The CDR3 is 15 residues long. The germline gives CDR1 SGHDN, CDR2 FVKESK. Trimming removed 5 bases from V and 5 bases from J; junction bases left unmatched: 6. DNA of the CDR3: TGTGCCAGCAGCAATGGGGACAGGGGAGATCAGCCCCAGCATTTT. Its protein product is CASSNGDRGDQPQHF.

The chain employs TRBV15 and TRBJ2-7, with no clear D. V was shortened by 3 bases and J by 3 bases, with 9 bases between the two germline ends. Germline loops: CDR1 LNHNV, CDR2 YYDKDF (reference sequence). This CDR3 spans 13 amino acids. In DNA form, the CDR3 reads TGTGCCACCAGCAGGGGCCAGGACTACGAGCAGTACTTC. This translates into CATSRGQDYEQYF.

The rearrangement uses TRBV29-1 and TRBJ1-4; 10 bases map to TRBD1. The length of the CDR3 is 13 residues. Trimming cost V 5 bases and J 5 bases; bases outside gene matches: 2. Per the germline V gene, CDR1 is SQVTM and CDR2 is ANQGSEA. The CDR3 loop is CSVRQGANEKLFF. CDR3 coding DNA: TGCAGCGTTCGACAGGGGGCAAATGAAAAACTGTTTTTT.

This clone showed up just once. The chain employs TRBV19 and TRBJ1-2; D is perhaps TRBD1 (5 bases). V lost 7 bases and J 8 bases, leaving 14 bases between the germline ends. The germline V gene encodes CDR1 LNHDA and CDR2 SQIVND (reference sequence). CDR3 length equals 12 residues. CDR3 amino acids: CASNLWGDGYTF. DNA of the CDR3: TGTGCCAGTAATCTATGGGGGGACGGCTACACCTTC.

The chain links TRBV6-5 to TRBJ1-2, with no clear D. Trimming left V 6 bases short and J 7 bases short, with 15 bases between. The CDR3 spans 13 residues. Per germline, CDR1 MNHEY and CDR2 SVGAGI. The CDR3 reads CASREVAGSGYTF. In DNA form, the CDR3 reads TGTGCCAGCAGGGAGGTAGCGGGGTCTGGCTACACCTTC.

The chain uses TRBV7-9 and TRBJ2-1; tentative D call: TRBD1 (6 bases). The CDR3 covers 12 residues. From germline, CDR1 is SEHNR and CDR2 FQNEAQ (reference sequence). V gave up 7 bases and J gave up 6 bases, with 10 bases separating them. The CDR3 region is CASTLDSNEQFF. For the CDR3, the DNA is TGTGCCAGCACCCTGGACAGCAATGAGCAGTTCTTC.

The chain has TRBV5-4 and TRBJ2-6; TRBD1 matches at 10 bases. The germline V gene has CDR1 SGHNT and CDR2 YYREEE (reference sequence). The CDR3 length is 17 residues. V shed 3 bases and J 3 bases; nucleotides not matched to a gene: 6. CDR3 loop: CASSYGQGVYGANVLTF. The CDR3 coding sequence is TGTGCCAGCAGCTACGGACAGGGGGTCTATGGGGCCAACGTCCTGACTTTC.

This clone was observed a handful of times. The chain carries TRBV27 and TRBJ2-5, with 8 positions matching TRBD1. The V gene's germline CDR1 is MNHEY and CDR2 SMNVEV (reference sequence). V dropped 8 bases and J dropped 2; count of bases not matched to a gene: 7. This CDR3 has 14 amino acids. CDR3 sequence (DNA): TGTGCCAGCTCGCACAGGGGGTCTCAAGAGACCCAGTACTTC. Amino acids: CASSHRGSQETQYF.

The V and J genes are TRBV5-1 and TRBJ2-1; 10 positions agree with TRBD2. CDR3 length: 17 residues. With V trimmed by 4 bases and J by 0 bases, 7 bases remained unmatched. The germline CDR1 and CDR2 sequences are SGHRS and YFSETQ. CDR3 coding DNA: TGCGCCAGCAGCATGAGGACTAGCGGTAGCTCCTACAATGAGCAGTTCTTC. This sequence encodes CASSMRTSGSSYNEQFF. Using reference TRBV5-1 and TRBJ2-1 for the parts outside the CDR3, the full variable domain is KAGVTQTPRYLIKTRGQQVTLSCSPISGHRSVSWYQQTPGQGLQFLFEYFSETQRNKGNFPGRFSGRQFSNSRSEMNVSTLELGDSALYLCASSMRTSGSSYNEQFFGPGTRLTVL.

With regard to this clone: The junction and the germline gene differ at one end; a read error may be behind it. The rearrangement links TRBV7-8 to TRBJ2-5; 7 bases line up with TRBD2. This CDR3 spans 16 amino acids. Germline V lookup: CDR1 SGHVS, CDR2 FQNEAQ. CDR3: CASSLRASGGQGTQYF. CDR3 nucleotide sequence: TGTGCCAGCAGCTTAAGGGCTAGCGGCGGCCAAGGGACCCAGTACTTC. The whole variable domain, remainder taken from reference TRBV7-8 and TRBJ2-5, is GAGVSQSPRYKVAKRGQDVALRCDPISGHVSLFWYQQALGQGPEFLTYFQNEAQLDKSGLPSDRFFAERPEGSVSTLKIQRTQQEDSAVYLCASSLRASGGQGTQYFGPGTRLLVL.

This chain's CDR3 is CASSSRWTGGSAGELFF. The CDR3 region has the DNA TGCGCCAGCAGCTCGCGCTGGACAGGGGGCTCCGCCGGGGAGCTGTTTTTT. The chain combines TRBV5-1 with TRBJ2-2; TRBD1 matches 11 bases. V lost 3 bases and J lost 6; bases outside the gene matches: 10. CDR1 and CDR2 from the germline V gene are SGHRS and YFSETQ. CDR3 length equals 17 residues.

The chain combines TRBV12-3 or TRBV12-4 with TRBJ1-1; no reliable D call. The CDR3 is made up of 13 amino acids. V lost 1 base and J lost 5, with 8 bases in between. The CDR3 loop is CASSLGAPTEAFF. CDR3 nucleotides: TGTGCCAGCAGTTTAGGCGCACCAACTGAAGCTTTCTTT.